These T cell receptor beta chains were read from a single sample in a study of cytomegalovirus exposure and HLA in healthy donors. The data were produced by immunoSEQ multiplex PCR, yet TCRdb's version contains in-frame clones alone and is incomplete. The data contain about 130,000 clones, roughly 80% of them singletons. The sample comprised PBMCs. The receptors derive from a woman aged 40 to 50 in good health and CMV-seropositive. Each CDR3 is given with its conserved first and last residue. D genes are given only for firm matches. Clone size is shown for a subset of rows, as once, few, many or a class of expanded clone.

- | - | TRBJ1-1 | TRBV4-1 | CASSPYPGTSRRGPEAFF | TGCGCCAGCAGCCCCTACCCCGGGACTAGTCGCCGGGGCCCTGAAGCTTTCTTT
- | - | TRBJ1-1 | TRBV28 | CASSFRRNTEAFF | TGTGCCAGCAGTTTCAGGCGGAACACTGAAGCTTTCTTT
TRBD1 | - | TRBJ2-1 | TRBV5-1 | CASRQGAVGRGGYNEQFF | TGCGCCAGCAGGCAGGGGGCGGTTGGGAGAGGGGGCTACAATGAGCAGTTCTTC
- | - | TRBJ2-2 | TRBV29-1 | CSVEGTLNTGELFF | TGCAGCGTTGAAGGGACACTAAACACCGGGGAGCTGTTTTTT
- | - | TRBJ1-6 | TRBV7-9 | CASKLSRHPIANSPLHF | TGTGCCAGCAAGTTGAGCCGTCACCCAATAGCGAATTCACCCCTCCACTTT
TRBD2 | - | TRBJ2-7 | TRBV6-6 | CASRPSGNYEQYF | TGTGCCAGCAGACCGAGCGGGAACTACGAGCAGTACTTC
- | - | TRBJ1-1 | TRBV19 | CASSGGKINLNTEAFF | TGTGCCAGTAGTGGAGGCAAAATTAATCTTAACACTGAAGCTTTCTTT
TRBD1 | few | TRBJ2-5 | TRBV6-1 | CASRDRYQETQYF | TGTGCCAGCAGGGACAGGTACCAAGAGACCCAGTACTTC
- | - | TRBJ1-4 | TRBV28 | CASSPSTGRSNEKLFF | TGTGCCAGCAGTCCCTCCACAGGGCGAAGTAATGAAAAACTGTTTTTT
TRBD2 | - | TRBJ2-1 | TRBV19 | CASRGKSSGRPNEQFF | TGTGCCAGTAGAGGCAAGTCGAGCGGGAGACCTAATGAGCAGTTCTTC
- | - | TRBJ1-5 | TRBV5-1 | CASSLEGRDNQPQHF | TGCGCCAGCAGCTTGGAGGGCAGGGATAATCAGCCCCAGCATTTT
- | few | TRBJ1-1 | TRBV7-2 | CASSLGPPGAGTEAFF | TGTGCCAGCAGCTTAGGTCCCCCGGGAGCAGGGACTGAAGCTTTCTTT
- | - | TRBJ1-1 | TRBV7-3 | CASSLMAGVVTEAFF | TGTGCCAGCAGCTTAATGGCAGGGGTGGTCACTGAAGCTTTCTTT
- | - | TRBJ2-3 | TRBV9 | CASSVSITDTQYF | TGTGCCAGCAGCGTCAGTATCACAGATACGCAGTATTTT
- | - | TRBJ1-1 | TRBV5-4 | CASSLRGNTEAFF | TGTGCCAGCAGCTTGCGGGGGAACACTGAAGCTTTCTTT
TRBD1 | - | TRBJ1-2 | TRBV9 | CASSPGQSPYGYTF | TGTGCCAGCAGCCCGGGACAGTCACCCTATGGCTACACCTTC
TRBD1 | - | TRBJ1-5 | TRBV25-1 | CASRGQGAQPQHF | TGTGCCAGCAGGGGACAGGGGGCTCAGCCCCAGCATTTT
TRBD2 | - | TRBJ2-7 | TRBV29-1 | CSVEDGRLAGYEQYF | TGCAGCGTTGAAGATGGCAGGCTAGCGGGCTACGAGCAGTACTTC
TRBD1 | - | TRBJ1-2 | TRBV30 | CAWSGQGAGDYGYTF | TGTGCCTGGTCCGGACAGGGGGCGGGGGACTATGGCTACACCTTC
- | - | TRBJ1-5 | TRBV7-2 | CASSSAGVNQPQHF | TGTGCCAGCAGCTCTGCGGGGGTCAATCAGCCCCAGCATTTT
TRBD1 | - | TRBJ1-2 | TRBV28 | CASRMPGQGALSGYTF | TGTGCCAGCAGGATGCCGGGACAGGGGGCGCTAAGTGGCTACACCTTC
- | - | TRBJ2-5 | TRBV5-4 | CASSSRNQGPLAIVQYF | TGTGCCAGCAGCTCCCGCAACCAGGGGCCCCTCGCAATCGTCCAGTACTTC
TRBD1 | - | TRBJ1-1 | TRBV6-5 | CASSYGPGGLEAFF | TGTGCCAGCAGTTACGGCCCAGGGGGATTAGAAGCTTTCTTT
- | - | TRBJ1-2 | TRBV2 | CASSEARDSILYTDYGYTF | TGTGCCAGCAGTGAAGCGCGGGACTCGATCTTATACACCGACTATGGCTACACCTTC
- | - | TRBJ2-2 | TRBV18 | CASSPVDYYTGELFF | TGTGCCAGCTCACCGGTGGACTATTACACCGGGGAGCTGTTTTTT
- | - | TRBJ1-6 | TRBV10-1 | CASSVGGARSIIRSYNSPLHF | TGCGCCAGCAGTGTAGGGGGGGCCAGAAGCATCATCAGGTCCTATAATTCACCCCTCCACTTT
TRBD2 | - | TRBJ2-2 | TRBV5-1 | CASSLVAGANTGELFF | TGCGCCAGCAGCTTGGTCGCGGGGGCGAACACCGGGGAGCTGTTTTTT
- | - | TRBJ2-3 | TRBV9 | CASSAGSTDTQYF | TGTGCCAGCAGCGCGGGAAGCACAGATACGCAGTATTTT
- | - | TRBJ1-2 | TRBV29-1 | CSVPQVFGGYTF | TGCAGCGTTCCACAGGTTTTCGGTGGCTACACCTTC
- | few | TRBJ1-1 | TRBV25-1 | CASRNTEYTEAFF | TGTGCCAGCAGGAATACAGAGTACACTGAAGCTTTCTTT
- | - | TRBJ1-2 | TRBV9 | CASSVEATATRGYTF | TGTGCCAGCAGCGTAGAGGCGACTGCCACCCGTGGCTACACCTTC
TRBD2 | - | TRBJ2-3 | TRBV7-3 | CASSRRGTSTDTQYF | TGTGCCAGCAGCCGGCGGGGGACTAGCACAGATACGCAGTATTTT
- | once | TRBJ2-5 | TRBV7-3 | CASSPTANQETQYF | TGTGCCAGCAGCCCGACAGCCAACCAAGAGACCCAGTACTTC
- | - | TRBJ1-2 | TRBV19 | CASRLTQGLNGYTF | TGTGCCAGTAGGCTCACCCAGGGGTTGAATGGCTACACCTTC
- | - | TRBJ1-1 | TRBV6-4 | CASSMTENTEAFF | TGTGCCAGCAGCATGACAGAGAACACTGAAGCTTTCTTT
- | - | TRBJ1-3 | TRBV9 | CASSVDPAGSSGNTIYF | TGTGCCAGCAGCGTAGACCCCGCCGGTAGTTCAGGAAACACCATATATTTT
TRBD1 | - | TRBJ1-1 | TRBV2 | CASNLQGPLNTEAFF | TGTGCCAGCAACCTACAGGGGCCCCTGAACACTGAAGCTTTCTTT
TRBD1 | - | TRBJ1-6 | TRBV6-1 | CATYRDRGFSPLHF | TGTGCCACTTATCGGGACAGGGGTTTTTCACCCCTCCACTTT
TRBD1 | - | TRBJ1-5 | TRBV7-3 | CASSLKSGQGSNQPQHF | TGTGCCAGCAGCTTAAAATCGGGACAGGGGAGCAATCAGCCCCAGCATTTT
TRBD1 | - | TRBJ1-2 | TRBV6-1 | CASRVGQGVGYTF | TGTGCCAGCAGGGTCGGACAGGGGGTTGGCTACACCTTC
- | - | TRBJ2-1 | TRBV4-2 | CASSQDWAGDYNEQFF | TGTGCCAGCAGCCAAGATTGGGCAGGGGACTACAATGAGCAGTTCTTC
TRBD1 | - | TRBJ1-1 | TRBV7-9 | CSSSSFRGRRAEAFF | TGTTCCAGCAGCTCATTCAGGGGGCGAAGGGCTGAAGCTTTCTTT
TRBD1 | - | TRBJ1-5 | TRBV5-8 | CASSFGTGTYQPQHF | TGTGCCAGCAGCTTCGGGACAGGGACATACCAGCCCCAGCATTTT
- | - | TRBJ2-1 | TRBV7-2 | CASSSSLRNEQFF | TGTGCCAGCAGCTCCTCACTAAGGAATGAGCAGTTCTTC
TRBD1 | few | TRBJ1-1 | TRBV2 | CASTGTGTNTEAFF | TGTGCCAGCACCGGGACAGGGACGAACACTGAAGCTTTCTTT
TRBD1 | - | TRBJ1-2 | TRBV4-3 | CASSQDLGQGANEGYGYTF | TGCGCCAGCAGCCAAGATTTGGGGCAGGGGGCGAATGAGGGCTATGGCTACACCTTC
TRBD1 | - | TRBJ2-1 | TRBV30 | CAWSDRGDNEQFF | TGTGCCTGGAGTGACAGGGGTGACAATGAGCAGTTCTTC
TRBD1 | - | TRBJ1-4 | TRBV18 | CASSGTGATNEKLFF | TGTGCCAGCTCAGGGACAGGGGCAACTAATGAAAAACTGTTTTTT
- | - | TRBJ2-1 | TRBV29-1 | CSVVPPWESSYNEQFF | TGCAGCGTTGTCCCCCCGTGGGAGAGCTCCTACAATGAGCAGTTCTTC
TRBD1 | - | TRBJ1-3 | TRBV28 | CASSSIGTDGSTIYF | TGTGCCAGCAGTTCAATCGGGACAGATGGAAGCACCATATATTTT
TRBD1 | - | TRBJ1-1 | TRBV7-6 | CASSQGQALNTEAFF | TGTGCCAGCAGCCAAGGACAGGCTCTGAACACTGAAGCTTTCTTT